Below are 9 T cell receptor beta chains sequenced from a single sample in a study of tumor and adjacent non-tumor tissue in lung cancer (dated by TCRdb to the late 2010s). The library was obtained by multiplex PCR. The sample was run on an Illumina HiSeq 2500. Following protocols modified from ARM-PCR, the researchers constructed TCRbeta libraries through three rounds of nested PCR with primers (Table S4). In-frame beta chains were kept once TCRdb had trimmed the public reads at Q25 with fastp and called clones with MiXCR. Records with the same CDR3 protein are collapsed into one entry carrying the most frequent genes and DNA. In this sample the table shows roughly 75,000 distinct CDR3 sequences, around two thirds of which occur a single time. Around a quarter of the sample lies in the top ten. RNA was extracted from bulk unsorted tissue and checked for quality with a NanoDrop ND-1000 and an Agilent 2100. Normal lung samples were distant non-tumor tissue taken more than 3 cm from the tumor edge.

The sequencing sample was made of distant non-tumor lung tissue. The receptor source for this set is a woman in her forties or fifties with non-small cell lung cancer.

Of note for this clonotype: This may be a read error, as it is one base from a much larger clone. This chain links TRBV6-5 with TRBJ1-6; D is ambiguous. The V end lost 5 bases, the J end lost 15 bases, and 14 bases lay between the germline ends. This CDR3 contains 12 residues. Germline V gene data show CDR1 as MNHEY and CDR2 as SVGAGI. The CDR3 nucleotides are TGTGCCAGCAGTCAGGTAGGGTACGACCTCCACTTT. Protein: CASSQVGYDLHF.

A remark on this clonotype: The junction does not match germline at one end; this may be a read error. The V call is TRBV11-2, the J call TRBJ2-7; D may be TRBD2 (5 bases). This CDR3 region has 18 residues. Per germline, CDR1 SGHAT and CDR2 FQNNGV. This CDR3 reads CASNLAPLVGSNSYEQYF. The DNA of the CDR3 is TGTGCCAGCAACTTAGCCCCACTAGTAGGAAGTAACTCCTACGAGCAGTACTTC.

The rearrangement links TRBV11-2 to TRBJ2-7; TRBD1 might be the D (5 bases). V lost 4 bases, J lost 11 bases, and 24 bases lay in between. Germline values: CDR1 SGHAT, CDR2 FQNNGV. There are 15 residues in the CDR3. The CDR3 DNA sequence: TGTGCCAGCAGCTCGGGTACAGGCCGGACCTACGAAGAGTACTTC. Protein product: CASSSGTGRTYEEYF.

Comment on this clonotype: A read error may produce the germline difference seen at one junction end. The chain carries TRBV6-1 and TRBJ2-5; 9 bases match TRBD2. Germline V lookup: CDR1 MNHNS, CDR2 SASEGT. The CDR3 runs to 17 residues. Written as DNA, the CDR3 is TGTGTCAGCAGTGACCGACTAGCGGTAGGACCACGGGAGACCCAGTACTTC. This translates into CVSSDRLAVGPRETQYF.

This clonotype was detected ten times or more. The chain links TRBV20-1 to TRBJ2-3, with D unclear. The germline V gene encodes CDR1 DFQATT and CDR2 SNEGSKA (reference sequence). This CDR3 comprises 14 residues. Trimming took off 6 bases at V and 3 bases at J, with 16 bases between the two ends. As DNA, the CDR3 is TGCAGTGCCCCCCGTCTCGAGTTGACAGATACGCAGTATTTT. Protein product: CSAPRLELTDTQYF.

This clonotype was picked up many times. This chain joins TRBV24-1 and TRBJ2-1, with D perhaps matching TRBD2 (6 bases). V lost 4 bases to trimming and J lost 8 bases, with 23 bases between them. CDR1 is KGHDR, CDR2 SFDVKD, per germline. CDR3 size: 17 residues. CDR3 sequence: CATSDSFSGLGGHEQFF. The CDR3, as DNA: TGTGCCACCAGTGACTCCTTCAGCGGGCTTGGCGGCCATGAGCAGTTCTTC.

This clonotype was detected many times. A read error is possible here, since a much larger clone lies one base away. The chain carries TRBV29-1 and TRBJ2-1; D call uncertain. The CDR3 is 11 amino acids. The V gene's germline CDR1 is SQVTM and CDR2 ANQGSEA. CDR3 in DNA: TGCAGCGTTGAGACCCTCCATGAGCAGTCCTTC. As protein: CSVETLHEQSF.

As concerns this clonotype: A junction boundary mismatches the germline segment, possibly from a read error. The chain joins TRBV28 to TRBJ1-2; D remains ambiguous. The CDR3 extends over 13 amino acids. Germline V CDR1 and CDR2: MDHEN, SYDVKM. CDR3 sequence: CASSPGQWDGCTF. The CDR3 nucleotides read TGTGCCAGCAGTCCCGGGCAGTGGGATGGCTGCACCTTC.

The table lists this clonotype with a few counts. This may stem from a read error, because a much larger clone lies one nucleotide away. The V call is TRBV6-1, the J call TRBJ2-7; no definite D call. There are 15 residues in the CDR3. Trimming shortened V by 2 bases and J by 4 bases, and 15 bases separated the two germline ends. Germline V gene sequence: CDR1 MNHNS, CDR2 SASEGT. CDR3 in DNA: TGTGCCAGCAGTGAACGGGCAGAGCCACATTACGAGCAGTACTTC. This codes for CASSERAEPHYEQYF.